This is a list of T cell receptor beta chains from one sample in a study of cytomegalovirus exposure and HLA in healthy donors. Repertoires were generated with immunoSEQ multiplex PCR, while TCRdb's copy carries only in-frame clones and drops some. Among roughly 59,000 clones, around 95% were seen once, and the ten largest hold 7%. Sequencing was carried out using PBMCs. All receptors derive from a woman under 30 in good health and CMV-seropositive. Each CDR3 is given with its conserved first and last residue. D genes are given only for firm matches. Not all rows give a size; the values are once, few, many and, for expanded clones, a class.

>NA|NA|TRBJ2-5|TRBV4-1
CATSTGRRSQETQYF
TGCGCCACTTCAACCGGAAGACGGAGCCAAGAGACCCAGTACTTC
>TRBD1|NA|TRBJ1-6|TRBV5-4
CASSLSTGGKNSPLHF
TGTGCCAGCAGCTTGTCGACAGGGGGCAAAAATTCACCCCTCCACTTT
>TRBD2|NA|TRBJ2-2|TRBV7-3
CASSFQLAGGGGELFF
TGTGCCAGCAGCTTTCAACTAGCGGGAGGAGGCGGGGAGCTGTTTTTT
>NA|NA|TRBJ2-6|TRBV6-6
CASGAGPLLGANVLTF
TGTGCCAGCGGAGCGGGTCCGCTCCTCGGGGCCAACGTCCTGACTTTC
>TRBD1|once|TRBJ1-5|TRBV10-3
CAIRGDRGYQPQHF
TGTGCCATCCGCGGGGACAGGGGCTATCAGCCCCAGCATTTT
>TRBD2|NA|TRBJ2-7|TRBV2
CASRVAGLDEQYF
TGTGCCAGCAGAGTAGCGGGATTGGACGAGCAGTACTTC
>TRBD2|once|TRBJ2-3|TRBV15
CATSRDLGGTDTQYF
TGTGCCACCAGCAGAGATCTCGGGGGGACAGATACGCAGTATTTT
>TRBD1|NA|TRBJ1-4|TRBV9
CASSVGEGQGTKLFF
TGTGCCAGCAGCGTGGGAGAGGGACAGGGTACAAAACTGTTTTTT
>NA|NA|TRBJ2-7|TRBV4-2
CASSQDRRGALYEQYF
TGTGCCAGCAGCCAAGATCGGAGGGGAGCCCTTTACGAGCAGTACTTC
>NA|NA|TRBJ2-7|TRBV11-3
CASSLGTGSSYEQYF
TGTGCCAGCAGCTTAGGAACAGGGAGCTCCTACGAGCAGTACTTC